This T cell receptor (beta chain) is drawn from a study of OX40 agonist ivuxolimab in advanced cancers. TCRdb keeps only in-frame clones here, not all; method: immunoSEQ multiplex PCR. Of around 90,000 clones listed, about 90% are singletons. This CDR3 spans 16 amino acids. V was trimmed by 5 bases and J by 2 bases, leaving 17 bases between them. CDR1 and CDR2 (germline): MDHEN, SYDVKM. The sequencing here drew on CD4+ or CD8+ T cells sorted from blood, taken in a trial of the OX40 agonist ivuxolimab. This clonotype was obtained from an adult with an advanced solid tumor such as melanoma, head and neck, liver or kidney cancer. The chain carries TRBV28 and TRBJ2-3, with a weak D call TRBD1 (6 bases). The CDR3 nucleotides read TGTGCCAGCAGTACCGCAGGGGCCCCTTTCACAGATACGCAGTATTTT. Encoded protein: CASSTAGAPFTDTQYF.